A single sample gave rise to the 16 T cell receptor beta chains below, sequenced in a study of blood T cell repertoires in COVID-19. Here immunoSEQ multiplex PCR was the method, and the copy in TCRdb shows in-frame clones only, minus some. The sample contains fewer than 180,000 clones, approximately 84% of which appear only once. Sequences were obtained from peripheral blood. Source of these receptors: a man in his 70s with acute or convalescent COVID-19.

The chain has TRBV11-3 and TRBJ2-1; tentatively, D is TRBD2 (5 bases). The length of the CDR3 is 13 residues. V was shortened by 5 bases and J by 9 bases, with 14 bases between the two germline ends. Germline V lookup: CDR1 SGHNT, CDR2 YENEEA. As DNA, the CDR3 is TGTGCCAGCAGCCCCATTTATGCGGGTGAGCAGTTCTTC. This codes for CASSPIYAGEQFF.

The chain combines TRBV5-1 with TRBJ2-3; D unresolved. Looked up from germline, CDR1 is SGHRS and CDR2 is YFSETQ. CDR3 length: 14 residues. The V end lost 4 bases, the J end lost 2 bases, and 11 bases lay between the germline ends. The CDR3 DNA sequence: TGCGCCAGCAGCCCCGAACAGAACACAGATACGCAGTATTTT. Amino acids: CASSPEQNTDTQYF.

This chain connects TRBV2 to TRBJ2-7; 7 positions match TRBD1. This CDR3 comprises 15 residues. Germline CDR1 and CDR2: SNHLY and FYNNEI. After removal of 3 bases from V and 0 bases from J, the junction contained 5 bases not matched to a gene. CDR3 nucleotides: TGTGCCAGCAGTGAGCAGGGACAGACCTCCTACGAGCAGTACTTC. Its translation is CASSEQGQTSYEQYF.

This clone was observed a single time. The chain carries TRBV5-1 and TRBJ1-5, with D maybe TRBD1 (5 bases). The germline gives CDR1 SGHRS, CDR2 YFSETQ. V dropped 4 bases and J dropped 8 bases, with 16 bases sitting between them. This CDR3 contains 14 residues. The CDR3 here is CASSPGQGGEPQHF. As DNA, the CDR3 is TGCGCCAGCAGCCCTGGACAAGGCGGGGAGCCCCAGCATTTT.

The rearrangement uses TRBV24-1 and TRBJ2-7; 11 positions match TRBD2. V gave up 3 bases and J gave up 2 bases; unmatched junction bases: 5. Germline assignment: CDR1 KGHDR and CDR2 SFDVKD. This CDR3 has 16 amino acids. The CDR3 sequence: CATSDPTSGNPYEQYF. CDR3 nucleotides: TGTGCCACCAGTGATCCGACTAGCGGGAACCCCTACGAGCAGTACTTC.

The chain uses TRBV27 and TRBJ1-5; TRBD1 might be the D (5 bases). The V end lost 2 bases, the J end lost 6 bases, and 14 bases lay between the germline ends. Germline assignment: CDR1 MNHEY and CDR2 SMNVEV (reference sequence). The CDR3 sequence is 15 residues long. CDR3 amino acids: CASSLEGRGGQPQHF. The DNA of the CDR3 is TGTGCCAGCAGTTTAGAAGGGAGGGGAGGTCAGCCCCAGCATTTT.

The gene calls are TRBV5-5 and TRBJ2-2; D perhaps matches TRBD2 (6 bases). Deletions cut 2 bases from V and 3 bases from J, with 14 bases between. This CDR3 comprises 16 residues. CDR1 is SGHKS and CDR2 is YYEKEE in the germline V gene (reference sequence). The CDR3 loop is CASSFPSAFDTGELFF. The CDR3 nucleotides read TGTGCCAGCAGCTTCCCTAGCGCTTTTGACACCGGGGAGCTGTTTTTT.

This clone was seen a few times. The CDR3 sequence is CASSRQASWDTQYF. As DNA, the CDR3 is TGTGCCAGCAGCAGACAGGCAAGCTGGGATACGCAGTATTTT. The rearrangement joins TRBV7-2 to TRBJ2-3; perhaps TRBD1 as D (6 bases). Trimming cost V 5 bases and J 6 bases, with 15 bases left between them. The CDR3 is made up of 14 amino acids. Germline V gene lookup returns CDR1 SGHTA and CDR2 FQGNSA.

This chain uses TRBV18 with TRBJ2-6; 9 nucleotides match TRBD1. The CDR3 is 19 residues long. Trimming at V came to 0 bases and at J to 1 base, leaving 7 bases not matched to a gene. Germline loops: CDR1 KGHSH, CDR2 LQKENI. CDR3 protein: CASSPPSGQGGSGANVLTF. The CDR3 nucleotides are TGTGCCAGCTCACCACCTTCGGGACAGGGAGGTTCTGGGGCCAACGTCCTGACTTTC.

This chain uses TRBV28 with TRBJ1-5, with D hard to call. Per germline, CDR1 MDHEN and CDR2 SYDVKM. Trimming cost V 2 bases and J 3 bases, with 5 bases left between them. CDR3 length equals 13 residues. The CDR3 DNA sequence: TGTGCCAGCAGTTTAACTACCAATCAGCCCCAGCATTTT. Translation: CASSLTTNQPQHF.

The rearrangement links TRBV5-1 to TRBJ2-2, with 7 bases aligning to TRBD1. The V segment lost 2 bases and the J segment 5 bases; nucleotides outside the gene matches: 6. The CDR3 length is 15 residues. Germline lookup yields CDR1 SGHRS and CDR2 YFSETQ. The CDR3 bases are TGCGCCAGCAGCTTAAATGGACAGGAGACCGGGGAGCTGTTTTTT. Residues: CASSLNGQETGELFF.

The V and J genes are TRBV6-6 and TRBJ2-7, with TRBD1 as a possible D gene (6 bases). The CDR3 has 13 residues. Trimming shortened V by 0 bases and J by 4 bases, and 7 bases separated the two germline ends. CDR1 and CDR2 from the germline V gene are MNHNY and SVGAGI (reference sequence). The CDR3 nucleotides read TGTGCCAGCAGTTACTCGACAGGATACGAGCAGTACTTC. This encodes CASSYSTGYEQYF.

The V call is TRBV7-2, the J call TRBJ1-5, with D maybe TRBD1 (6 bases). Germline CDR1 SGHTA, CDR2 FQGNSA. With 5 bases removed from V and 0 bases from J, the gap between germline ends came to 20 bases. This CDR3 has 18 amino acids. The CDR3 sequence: CASSRWHWRQDSNQPQHF. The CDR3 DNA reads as TGTGCCAGCAGCCGTTGGCACTGGCGACAGGATAGCAATCAGCCCCAGCATTTT.

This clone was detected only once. The CDR3 DNA follows: TGCGCCAGCAGCCAAGTAGGCACAGGGGGCAGGACTGAAGCTTTCTTT. It encodes CASSQVGTGGRTEAFF. The rearrangement joins TRBV4-1 to TRBJ1-1; TRBD1 matches at 9 bases. The V and J ends lost 1 base and 5 bases, in that order; junction bases with no gene match: 8. CDR3 length equals 16 residues. From germline, CDR1 is MGHRA and CDR2 YSYEKL.

In nucleotides, the CDR3 is TGCGCCAGCAGCTTGGAAACTAGTTCGGGGAATGAGCAGTTCTTC. Protein sequence: CASSLETSSGNEQFF. V is TRBV5-1 and J is TRBJ2-1, with D possibly TRBD2 on 5 matching bases. Germline CDR1 reads SGHRS; CDR2 reads YFSETQ. CDR3 size: 15 residues. Trimming removed 0 bases from V and 7 bases from J, with 14 bases in between.

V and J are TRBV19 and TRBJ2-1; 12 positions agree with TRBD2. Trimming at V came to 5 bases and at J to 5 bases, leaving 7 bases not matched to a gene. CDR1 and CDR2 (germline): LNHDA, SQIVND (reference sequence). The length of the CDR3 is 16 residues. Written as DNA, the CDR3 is TGTGCCAGTAGTGTACAGGGGACTAGCGGGCACAATGAGCAGTTCTTC. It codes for CASSVQGTSGHNEQFF.